One sample yielded the 15 T cell receptor beta chains listed below, sequenced in a study of T cell responses to AZD1222 COVID-19 vaccine. Data came from immunoSEQ multiplex PCR; TCRdb stores just in-frame clones and leaves some out. The sample carries 130,000 to 150,000 clones, around nine tenths recorded once. The material was peripheral blood, obtained on day 0 of AZD1222 vaccination. These receptors all stem from an adult in good health.

The rearrangement links TRBV2 to TRBJ2-7; TRBD1 might be the D (5 bases). This CDR3 has 16 residues. CDR1 and CDR2 (germline): SNHLY, FYNNEI. V was clipped by 7 bases and J by 3 bases, with 22 bases between them. Here the CDR3 DNA reads TGTGCCAGCAAGAATGAGGCCGGTCAGGGCTTCTACGAGCAGTACTTC. Residues: CASKNEAGQGFYEQYF.

This clone was observed a single time. The genes are TRBV9 and TRBJ2-5; TRBD1 agrees at 11 bases. Per the germline V gene, CDR1 is SGDLS and CDR2 is YYNGEE. The CDR3 totals 14 residues. The ends lost 3 bases at V and 5 bases at J; junction bases unmatched: 3. The CDR3 nucleotides are TGTGCCAGCAGCGAAGGACAGGGGGCCGAGACCCAGTACTTC. Translating it yields CASSEGQGAETQYF.

The chain carries TRBV2 and TRBJ1-1, with a possible D match to TRBD1 (6 bases). Germline V gene data show CDR1 as SNHLY and CDR2 as FYNNEI. The CDR3 is made up of 12 amino acids. V lost 8 bases, J lost 6 bases, and 13 bases lay in between. This CDR3 reads CASGTGLPEAFF. The CDR3 nucleotides are TGTGCCAGCGGAACAGGGCTCCCTGAAGCTTTCTTT.

CDR3 in amino acids: CASSAAENTEAFF. CDR3 sequence (DNA): TGTGCCAGCAGTGCGGCAGAGAACACTGAAGCTTTCTTT. The chain uses TRBV2 and TRBJ1-1; D remains ambiguous. The V gene lost 4 bases and the J gene lost 1 base, with 7 bases spanning the gap. Looked up from germline, CDR1 is SNHLY and CDR2 is FYNNEI. The CDR3 length is 13 residues.

The chain couples TRBV5-1 to TRBJ2-7, with 13 bases aligning to TRBD2. The germline V gene has CDR1 SGHRS and CDR2 YFSETQ. The CDR3 totals 15 residues. Trimming at V came to 4 bases and at J to 3 bases, leaving 4 bases not matched to a gene. The CDR3 is CASSGGTSGIYEQYF. CDR3 DNA sequence: TGCGCCAGCAGCGGCGGGACTAGCGGGATCTACGAGCAGTACTTC.

This chain joins TRBV25-1 and TRBJ2-7, with D possibly being TRBD2 (6 bases). The CDR3 contains 13 residues. Germline V gives CDR1 MGHDK, CDR2 SYGVNS. With 1 base removed from V and 6 bases from J, the gap between germline ends came to 10 bases. The CDR3 nucleotides read TGTGCCAGCAGTGAATTTGGAGGGGCCGAGCAGTACTTC. Protein sequence: CASSEFGGAEQYF.

The chain couples TRBV2 to TRBJ1-3, with 7 bases matching TRBD1. Per the germline V gene, CDR1 is SNHLY and CDR2 is FYNNEI. The V and J ends lost 5 bases and 3 bases, in that order; junction bases with no gene match: 7. This CDR3 contains 15 residues. The CDR3 DNA is TGTGCCAGCAGTTTAGGGGGCGCAAGTGGAAACACCATATATTTT. Protein sequence: CASSLGGASGNTIYF.

In this sample, this clone turned up once. V and J are TRBV6-5 and TRBJ1-1, with no clear D. Trimming took 5 bases from V and 0 from J, leaving 10 bases between them. The germline V gene has CDR1 MNHEY and CDR2 SVGAGI. CDR3 length: 14 residues. The CDR3: CASSMGFLNTEAFF. The CDR3 coding sequence is TGTGCCAGCAGTATGGGATTTCTGAACACTGAAGCTTTCTTT.

About this clone: The sample carries other DNA sequences with the same CDR3. J is TRBJ1-2 and V is TRBV5-1; 11 bases map to TRBD1. Trimming removed 3 bases from V and 3 bases from J; junction bases left unmatched: 1. The germline CDR1 and CDR2 sequences are SGHRS and YFSETQ. The CDR3 extends over 14 amino acids. The DNA of the CDR3 is TGCGCCAGCAGCTCGGGACAGGGGGACTATGGCTACACCTTC. Protein product: CASSSGQGDYGYTF.

V and J are TRBV7-8 and TRBJ2-3, with TRBD1 matching 11 bases. V gave up 5 bases and J gave up 7 bases; unmatched junction bases: 8. The CDR3 loop spans 15 amino acids. Germline lookup yields CDR1 SGHVS and CDR2 FQNEAQ. The CDR3 DNA reads TGTGCCAGCAGCGCGGACAGGGGGCGTCGAAATACGCAGTATTTT. This codes for CASSADRGRRNTQYF.

This chain connects TRBV3-1 (or the pseudogene TRBV3-2) to TRBJ2-1; D possibly uses TRBD1 or TRBD2 (5 bases each). The CDR3 loop spans 13 amino acids. Germline CDR1 and CDR2: LGHDT and YNNKEL (reference sequence). V lost 0 bases and J lost 12, with 12 bases in between. This CDR3 is CASSQDRGLGQFF. CDR3 DNA sequence: TGTGCCAGCAGCCAAGATCGGGGCTTAGGGCAGTTCTTC.

This clone was counted only a few times. The J gene is TRBJ1-1, the V gene TRBV30; possibly TRBD1 for D (5 bases). Germline CDR1 GTSNPN, CDR2 SVGIG (reference sequence). V lost 3 bases to trimming and J lost 7 bases, with 18 bases between them. The CDR3 runs to 14 residues. The CDR3 loop is CAWSLRDGIYEAFF. The CDR3 DNA follows: TGTGCCTGGAGCCTCCGGGACGGAATATATGAAGCTTTCTTT.

The chain uses TRBV5-4 and TRBJ2-1; TRBD2 matches 8 bases. V was pared by 0 bases and J by 9 bases, with 8 bases of the junction left unmatched. Germline CDR1 SGHNT, CDR2 YYREEE (reference sequence). The CDR3 sequence is 15 residues long. The CDR3 coding sequence is TGTGCCAGCAGCTTGGTGCGTCGGGAGGGGGGTGAGCAGTTCTTC. Translated: CASSLVRREGGEQFF.

This clone was observed once. The V call is TRBV6-5, the J call TRBJ1-2; the D is unclear. The CDR3 is 14 amino acids. V gave up 0 bases and J gave up 3 bases, with 8 bases separating them. Germline values: CDR1 MNHEY, CDR2 SVGAGI. The DNA of the CDR3 is TGTGCCAGCAGTTACTCTGGTCGTTACTATGGCTACACCTTC. It specifies CASSYSGRYYGYTF.

The chain is built from TRBV21-1 and TRBJ1-5; TRBD1 was called by the table and not checked on the DNA. TRBV21-1 is noted as a pseudogene. The CDR3 has 16 amino acids. Here the CDR3 DNA reads TGTGCCAGCTTGAGACAGGACCTTTATAGCAATCAGCCCCAGCATTTT. It yields the protein CASLRQDLYSNQPQHF.